The TCR beta chain described here comes from a study of cytomegalovirus exposure and HLA in healthy donors. This clone has only a few counts. Its antigen is not identified. Study results and caveats: When a later analysis compared HLA-associated TCR beta chains with equally common others, the HLA-associated chains turned out to be more clonally expanded and to have lower generation probabilities. In all likelihood, a cluster of highly shared sequence variants was a sequencing artifact. In a later analysis, a missense DCLRE1C variant was linked to TCR beta V- and J-gene trimming.

The primer mix had 60 Vbeta and 13 Jbeta primers. The assay was immunoSEQ multiplex PCR, and TCRdb's table has in-frame clones only and misses some. The table has 82,000 or so clones, around 9.1% seen once; the top ten hold almost 25%. This CDR3 is 13 amino acids long. Trimming stripped 4 bases from V and 5 bases from J, with 9 bases between. Germline V gives CDR1 LNHDA, CDR2 SQIVND (reference sequence). The sequencing input was PBMCs. The source is a man aged 55 to 70 in good health and CMV-seropositive. The rearrangement links TRBV19 to TRBJ1-5; D is ambiguous. The CDR3, as DNA: TGTGCCAGTAGTAAACCAGACTATCAGCCCCAGCATTTT. Translating it yields CASSKPDYQPQHF.